A single sample gave rise to the 5 T cell receptor beta chains below, sequenced in a study of vaccination effects on CD4 cells after COVID-19. What these receptors recognize is not known. Generated by immunoSEQ multiplex PCR, the TCRdb table keeps only in-frame clones and is missing some. The table lists about 55,000 clones, about two thirds of them singletons. Before sequencing took place, the ViraFEST assay used viral peptide pools to expand antigen-specific CD4+ T cells. Cultured cells yielded isolated CD4+ T cells after nine to ten days. Prior SARS-CoV-2 infection was absent in the vaccine recipients, as shown by negative nucleocapsid antibodies. Material: CD4+ T cells from PBMCs cultured with SARS-CoV-2 spike peptides, obtained before COVID-19 vaccination. The receptors shown here come from a human donor who received a COVID-19 vaccine.

The chain uses TRBV2 and TRBJ1-2; D possibly corresponds to TRBD1 (5 bases). V lost 4 bases, J lost 2 bases, and 14 bases lay in between. The CDR3 contains 15 residues. Germline V gene lookup returns CDR1 SNHLY and CDR2 FYNNEI. The CDR3 DNA reads as TGTGCCAGCAGTGGCAGGGTGTCGAACAACTATGGCTACACCTTC. Protein product: CASSGRVSNNYGYTF.

The CDR3 DNA follows: TGTGCCACCAGTGATTCTGGACGCCGGGATGAGCAGTTCTTC. Protein sequence: CATSDSGRRDEQFF. The chain uses TRBV24-1 and TRBJ2-1; D gene ambiguous. The germline gives CDR1 KGHDR, CDR2 SFDVKD. The CDR3 has 14 amino acids. V lost 2 bases and J lost 8, with 12 bases in between.

In its sample, this clone was seen a few times. The junction does not match germline at one end; this may be a read error. This CDR3 is CASRLDFVNEQFF. The CDR3 nucleotides read TGTGCCAGCAGGTTGGACTTCGTGAATGAGCAGTTCTTC. This rearrangement joins TRBV5-5 to TRBJ2-1, with TRBD2 as a possible D gene (5 bases). This CDR3 region has 13 residues. CDR1 is SGHKS and CDR2 is YYEKEE in the germline V gene (reference sequence).

J is TRBJ1-5 and V is TRBV7-2; 9 positions match TRBD1. V was pared by 4 bases and J by 2 bases, with 6 bases of the junction left unmatched. Germline V CDR1 and CDR2: SGHTA, FQGNSA. CDR3 length equals 16 residues. CDR3 residues: CASSWDRVGGNQPQHF. DNA for the CDR3: TGTGCCAGCAGCTGGGACAGGGTCGGGGGCAATCAGCCCCAGCATTTT. Based on the CDR3 plus reference TRBV7-2 and TRBJ1-5, the full variable domain is GAGVSQSPSNKVTEKGKDVELRCDPISGHTALYWYRQSLGQGLEFLIYFQGNSAPDKSGLPSDRFSAERTGGSVSTLTIQRTQQEDSAVYLCASSWDRVGGNQPQHFGDGTRLSIL.

The V and J genes are TRBV28 and TRBJ2-1; tentatively, D is TRBD2 (6 bases). This CDR3 region has 14 residues. Germline CDR1 MDHEN, CDR2 SYDVKM. V lost 1 base to trimming and J lost 5 bases, with 9 bases between them. DNA of the CDR3: TGTGCCAGCAGTTTATTTCCTAGCGACAATGAGCAGTTCTTC. Translated, it gives CASSLFPSDNEQFF.